This T cell receptor beta chain was obtained from a study of OX40 agonist ivuxolimab in advanced cancers. For the study at large: An agonistic anti-OX40 (CD134) antibody, ivuxolimab, was used to treat the patients. Findings of the study overall: Mean expanded clone counts were higher in CD8+ than CD4+ T cells. Clones of CD4+ and CD8+ blood T cells grew by week 6 at doses of 0.1 to 3.0 mg/kg.

The CDR3 contains 14 residues. Between the trimmed V and J ends, which lost 5 bases and 5 bases, there was a span of 16 bases. CDR1 is SGHTA, CDR2 FQGNSA, per germline. Concerning this clone: Its specificity is unknown.

With autoimmune disease history or systemic immunosuppression, patients were excluded. The data were produced by immunoSEQ multiplex PCR, yet TCRdb's version contains in-frame clones alone and is incomplete. The repertoire includes approximately 60,000 clones, over 75% of them detected once, and around 1% sits in the top ten. V is TRBV7-2 and J is TRBJ2-7, with a possible D match to TRBD1 (6 bases). Sequenced here: CD4+ or CD8+ T cells sorted from blood, sampled in a trial of the OX40 agonist ivuxolimab. This sequence originates from an adult with an advanced solid tumor such as melanoma, head and neck, liver or kidney cancer. The CDR3 reads CASSLQQGFNEQYF. DNA for the CDR3: TGTGCCAGCAGCCTCCAACAGGGTTTCAACGAGCAGTACTTC.